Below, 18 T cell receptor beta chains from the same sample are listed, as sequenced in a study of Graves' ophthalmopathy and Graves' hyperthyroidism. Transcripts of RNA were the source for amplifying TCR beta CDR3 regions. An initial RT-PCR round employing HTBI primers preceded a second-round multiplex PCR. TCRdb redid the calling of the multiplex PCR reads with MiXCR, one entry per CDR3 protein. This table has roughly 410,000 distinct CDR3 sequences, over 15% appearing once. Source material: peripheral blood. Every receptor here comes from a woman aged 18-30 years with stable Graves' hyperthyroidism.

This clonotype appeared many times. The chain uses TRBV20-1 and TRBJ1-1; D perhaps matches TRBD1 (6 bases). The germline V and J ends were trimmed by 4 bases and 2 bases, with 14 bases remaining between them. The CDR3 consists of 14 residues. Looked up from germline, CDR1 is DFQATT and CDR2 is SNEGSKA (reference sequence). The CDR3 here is CSATWDTSNTEAFF. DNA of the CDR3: TGCAGTGCTACCTGGGACACCAGCAACACTGAAGCTTTCTTT.

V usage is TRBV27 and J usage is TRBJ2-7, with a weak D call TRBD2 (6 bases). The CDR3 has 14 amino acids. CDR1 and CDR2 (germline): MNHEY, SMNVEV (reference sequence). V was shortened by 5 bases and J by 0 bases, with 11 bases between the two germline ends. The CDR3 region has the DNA TGTGCCAGCAGTAACATCGGGGGCTCCTACGAGCAGTACTTC. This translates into CASSNIGGSYEQYF.

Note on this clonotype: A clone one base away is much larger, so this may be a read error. The CDR3, as DNA: TGTGTCATCAGGCCGGGACAGGGGGAGGTGACCCAGTACTTC. This encodes CVIRPGQGEVTQYF. The J gene is TRBJ2-5, the V gene TRBV10-3; the match to TRBD1 covers 11 bases. The CDR3 extends over 14 amino acids. Germline CDR1 ENHRY, CDR2 SYGVKD.

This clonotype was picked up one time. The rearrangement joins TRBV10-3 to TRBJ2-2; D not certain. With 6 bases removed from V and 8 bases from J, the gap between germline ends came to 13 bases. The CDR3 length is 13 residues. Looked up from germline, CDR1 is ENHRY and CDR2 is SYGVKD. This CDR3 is CAIREAASGELFF. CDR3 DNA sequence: TGTGCCATCAGAGAAGCCGCGTCGGGGGAGCTGTTTTTT.

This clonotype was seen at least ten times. The CDR3 region has the DNA TGTGCCAGCAGCTTAAATTGGGGTCCCCACGAGCAGTACTTC. Its protein product is CASSLNWGPHEQYF. The rearrangement joins TRBV7-2 to TRBJ2-7; D uncertain. The CDR3 consists of 14 residues. The V and J ends lost 2 bases and 5 bases respectively, with 13 bases between them. CDR1 and CDR2 from the germline V gene are SGHTA and FQGNSA. The entire variable domain, with the rest obtained from reference TRBV7-2 and TRBJ2-7, is as follows: GAGVSQSPSNKVTEKGKDVELRCDPISGHTALYWYRQSLGQGLEFLIYFQGNSAPDKSGLPSDRFSAERTGGSVSTLTIQRTQQEDSAVYLCASSLNWGPHEQYFGPGTRLTVT.

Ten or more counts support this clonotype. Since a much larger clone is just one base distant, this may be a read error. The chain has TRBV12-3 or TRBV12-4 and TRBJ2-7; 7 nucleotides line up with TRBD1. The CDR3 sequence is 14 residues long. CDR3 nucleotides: TGTACCAGCAGTCCCTCGACAGGGACCTACGAGCAGTACTTC. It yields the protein CTSSPSTGTYEQYF.

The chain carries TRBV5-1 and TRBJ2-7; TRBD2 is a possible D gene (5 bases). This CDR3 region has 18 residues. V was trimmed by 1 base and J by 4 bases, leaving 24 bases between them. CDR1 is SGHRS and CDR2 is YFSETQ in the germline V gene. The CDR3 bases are TGCGCCAGCAGCTTGCCTGGCAGCGGTCCGGGGTTGGCTTACGAGCAGTACTTC. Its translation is CASSLPGSGPGLAYEQYF. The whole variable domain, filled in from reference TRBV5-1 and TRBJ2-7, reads KAGVTQTPRYLIKTRGQQVTLSCSPISGHRSVSWYQQTPGQGLQFLFEYFSETQRNKGNFPGRFSGRQFSNSRSEMNVSTLELGDSALYLCASSLPGSGPGLAYEQYFGPGTRLTVT.

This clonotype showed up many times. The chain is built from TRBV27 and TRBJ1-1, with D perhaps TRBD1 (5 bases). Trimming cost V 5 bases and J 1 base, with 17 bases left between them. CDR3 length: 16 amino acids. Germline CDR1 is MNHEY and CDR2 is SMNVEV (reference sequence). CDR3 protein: CASSPNPGRGNTEAFF. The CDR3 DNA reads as TGTGCCAGCAGTCCCAATCCGGGACGGGGGAACACTGAAGCTTTCTTT.

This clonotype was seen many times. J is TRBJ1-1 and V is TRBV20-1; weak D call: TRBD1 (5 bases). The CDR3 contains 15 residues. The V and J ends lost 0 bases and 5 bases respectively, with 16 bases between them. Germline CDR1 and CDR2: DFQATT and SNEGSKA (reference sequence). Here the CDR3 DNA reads TGCAGTGCTAGAGATCCTGCAGGCCGGGGGACTGAAGCTTTCTTT. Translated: CSARDPAGRGTEAFF.

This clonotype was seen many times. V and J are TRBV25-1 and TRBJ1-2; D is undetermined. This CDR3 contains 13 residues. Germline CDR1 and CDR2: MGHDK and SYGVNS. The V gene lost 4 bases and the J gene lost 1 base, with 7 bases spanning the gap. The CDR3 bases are TGTGCCAGCAGTGGCCCAGTTAACTATGGCTACACCTTC. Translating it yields CASSGPVNYGYTF.

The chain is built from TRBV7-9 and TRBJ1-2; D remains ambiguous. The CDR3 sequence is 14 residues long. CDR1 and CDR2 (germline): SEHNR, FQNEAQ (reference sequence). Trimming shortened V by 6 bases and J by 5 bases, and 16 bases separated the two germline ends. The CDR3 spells CASSFRDSLYGYTF. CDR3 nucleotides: TGTGCCAGCAGTTTTCGGGATTCCCTGTATGGCTACACCTTC.

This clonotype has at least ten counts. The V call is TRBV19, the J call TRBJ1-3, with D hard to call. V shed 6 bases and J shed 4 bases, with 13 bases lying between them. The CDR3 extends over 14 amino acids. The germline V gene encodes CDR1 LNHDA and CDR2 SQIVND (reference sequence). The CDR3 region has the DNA TGTGCCAGTAGAAGGGCAGTAGCAGGAAACACCATATATTTT. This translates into CASRRAVAGNTIYF.

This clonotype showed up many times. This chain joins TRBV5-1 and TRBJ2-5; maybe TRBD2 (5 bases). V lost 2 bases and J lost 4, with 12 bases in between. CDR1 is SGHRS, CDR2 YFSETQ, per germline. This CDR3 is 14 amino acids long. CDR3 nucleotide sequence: TGCGCCAGCAGCTTTAGCGCAAAGGGAGAGACCCAGTACTTC. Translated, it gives CASSFSAKGETQYF. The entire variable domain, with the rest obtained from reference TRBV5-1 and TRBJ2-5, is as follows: KAGVTQTPRYLIKTRGQQVTLSCSPISGHRSVSWYQQTPGQGLQFLFEYFSETQRNKGNFPGRFSGRQFSNSRSEMNVSTLELGDSALYLCASSFSAKGETQYFGPGTRLLVL.

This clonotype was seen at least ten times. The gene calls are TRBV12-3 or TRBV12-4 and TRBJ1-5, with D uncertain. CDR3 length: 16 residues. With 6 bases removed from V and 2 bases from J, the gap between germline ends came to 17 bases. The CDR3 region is CASRLRLGKGNQPQHF. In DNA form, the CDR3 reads TGTGCCAGCAGGTTACGGTTGGGGAAGGGCAATCAGCCCCAGCATTTT.

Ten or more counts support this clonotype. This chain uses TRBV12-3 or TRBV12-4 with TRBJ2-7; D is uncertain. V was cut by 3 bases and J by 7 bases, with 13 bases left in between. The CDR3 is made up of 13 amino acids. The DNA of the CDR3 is TGTGCCAGCAGTTTGTCCACCGGAGTGGAGCAGTACTTC. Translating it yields CASSLSTGVEQYF.

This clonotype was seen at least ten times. For the CDR3, the DNA is TGTGCCAGCAGTTCCGGATTTCAGCAGTACTTC. Residues: CASSSGFQQYF. The V call is TRBV5-8, the J call TRBJ2-7; no reliable D call. Germline-derived CDR1 and CDR2 are SGHTS and YDEGEE. Trimming cost V 5 bases and J 8 bases, with 11 bases left between them. The length of the CDR3 is 11 residues.

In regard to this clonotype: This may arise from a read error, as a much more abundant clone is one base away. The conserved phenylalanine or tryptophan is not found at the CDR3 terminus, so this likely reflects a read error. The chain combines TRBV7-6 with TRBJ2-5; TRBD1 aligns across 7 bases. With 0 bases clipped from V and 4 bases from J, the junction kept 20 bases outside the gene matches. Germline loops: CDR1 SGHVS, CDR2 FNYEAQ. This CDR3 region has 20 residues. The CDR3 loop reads CASSLALAFVTGTAGETQYY. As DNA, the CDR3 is TGTGCCAGCAGCTTAGCCTTAGCTTTCGTAACCGGGACAGCAGGAGAGACCCAGTACTAC.

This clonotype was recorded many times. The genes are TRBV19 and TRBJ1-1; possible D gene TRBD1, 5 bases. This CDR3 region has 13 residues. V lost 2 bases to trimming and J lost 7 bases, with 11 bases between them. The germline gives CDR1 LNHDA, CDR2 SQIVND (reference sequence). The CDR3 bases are TGTGCCAGTAGTATACAGGGTCGGGATGAAGCTTTCTTT. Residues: CASSIQGRDEAFF.